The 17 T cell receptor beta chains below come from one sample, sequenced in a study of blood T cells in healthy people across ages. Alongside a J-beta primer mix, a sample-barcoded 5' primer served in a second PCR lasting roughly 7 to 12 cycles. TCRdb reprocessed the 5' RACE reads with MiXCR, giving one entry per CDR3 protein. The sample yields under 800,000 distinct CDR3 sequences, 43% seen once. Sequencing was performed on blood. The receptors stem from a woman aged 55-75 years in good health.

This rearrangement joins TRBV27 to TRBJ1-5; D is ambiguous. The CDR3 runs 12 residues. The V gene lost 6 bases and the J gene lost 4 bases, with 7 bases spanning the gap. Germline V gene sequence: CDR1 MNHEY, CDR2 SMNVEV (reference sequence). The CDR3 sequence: CASSTLNQPQHF. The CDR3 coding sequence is TGTGCCAGCAGCACCCTGAATCAGCCCCAGCATTTT.

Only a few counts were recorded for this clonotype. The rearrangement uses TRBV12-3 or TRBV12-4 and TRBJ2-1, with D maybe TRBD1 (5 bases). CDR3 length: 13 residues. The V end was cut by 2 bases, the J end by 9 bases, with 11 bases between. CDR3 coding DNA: TGTGCCAGCAGTTTACAGGGAACTGGTGAGCAGTTCTTC. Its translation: CASSLQGTGEQFF.

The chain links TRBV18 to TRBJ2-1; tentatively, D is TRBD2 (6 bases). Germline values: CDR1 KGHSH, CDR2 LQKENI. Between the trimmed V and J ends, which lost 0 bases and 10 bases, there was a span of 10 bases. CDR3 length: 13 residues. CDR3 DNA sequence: TGTGCCAGCTCACCACCCCGGGGGTTCGAGCAGTTCTTC. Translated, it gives CASSPPRGFEQFF. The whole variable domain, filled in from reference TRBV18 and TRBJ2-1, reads NAGVMQNPRHLVRRRGQEARLRCSPMKGHSHVYWYRQLPEEGLKFMVYLQKENIIDESGMPKERFSAEFPKEGPSILRIQQVVRGDSAAYFCASSPPRGFEQFFGPGTRLTVL.

Here the CDR3 reads CSARAPTYEQYF. The CDR3 nucleotides read TGCAGTGCTAGGGCTCCTACCTACGAGCAGTACTTC. The chain combines TRBV20-1 with TRBJ2-7, with no clear D. The V gene's germline CDR1 is DFQATT and CDR2 SNEGSKA (reference sequence). This CDR3 comprises 12 residues. The V and J ends lost 3 bases and 2 bases respectively, with 8 bases between them.

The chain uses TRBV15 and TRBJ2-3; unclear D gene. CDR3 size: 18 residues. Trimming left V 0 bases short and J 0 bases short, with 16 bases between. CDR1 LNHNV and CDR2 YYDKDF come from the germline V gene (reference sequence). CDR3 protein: CATSRDGPRQTSTDTQYF. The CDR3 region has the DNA TGTGCCACCAGCAGAGACGGGCCTCGGCAAACAAGCACAGATACGCAGTATTTT.

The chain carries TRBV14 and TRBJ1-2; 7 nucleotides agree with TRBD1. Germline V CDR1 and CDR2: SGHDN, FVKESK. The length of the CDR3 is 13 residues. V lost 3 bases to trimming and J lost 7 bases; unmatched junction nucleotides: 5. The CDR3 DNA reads TGTGCCAGCAGCCATCGACAGGGATCTGGCTACACCTTC. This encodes CASSHRQGSGYTF.

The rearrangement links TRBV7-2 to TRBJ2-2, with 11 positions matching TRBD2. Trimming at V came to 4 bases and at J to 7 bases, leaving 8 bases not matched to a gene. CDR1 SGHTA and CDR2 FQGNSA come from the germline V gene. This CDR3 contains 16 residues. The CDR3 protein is CASSSNSGGAYGELFF. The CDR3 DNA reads TGTGCCAGCAGCTCTAATAGCGGGGGGGCGTACGGGGAGCTGTTTTTT.

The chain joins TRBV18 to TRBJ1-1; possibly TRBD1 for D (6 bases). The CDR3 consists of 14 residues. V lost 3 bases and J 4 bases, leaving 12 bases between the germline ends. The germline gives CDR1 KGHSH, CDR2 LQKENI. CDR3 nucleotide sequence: TGTGCCAGCTCACCCATAACAGGGCCCACTGAAGCTTTCTTT. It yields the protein CASSPITGPTEAFF.

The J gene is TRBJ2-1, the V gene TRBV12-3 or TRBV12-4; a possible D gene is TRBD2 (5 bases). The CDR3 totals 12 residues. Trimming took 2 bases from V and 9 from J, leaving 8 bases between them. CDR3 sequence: CASSLIACEQFF. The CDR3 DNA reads TGTGCCAGCAGTTTAATAGCGTGTGAGCAGTTCTTC.

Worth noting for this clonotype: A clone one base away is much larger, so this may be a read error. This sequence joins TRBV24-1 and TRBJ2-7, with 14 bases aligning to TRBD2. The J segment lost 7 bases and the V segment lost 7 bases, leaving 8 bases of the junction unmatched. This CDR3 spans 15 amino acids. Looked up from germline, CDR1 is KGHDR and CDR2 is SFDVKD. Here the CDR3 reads CATRGTSGSSGEQYF. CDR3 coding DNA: TGTGCCACCAGAGGGACTAGCGGGAGCAGCGGTGAGCAGTACTTC.

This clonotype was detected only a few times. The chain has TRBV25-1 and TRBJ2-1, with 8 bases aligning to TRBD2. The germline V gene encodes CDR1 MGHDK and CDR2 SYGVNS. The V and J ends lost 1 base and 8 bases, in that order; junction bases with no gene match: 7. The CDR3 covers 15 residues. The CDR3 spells CASSESWTSWDEQFF. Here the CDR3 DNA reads TGTGCCAGCAGTGAATCCTGGACTAGCTGGGATGAGCAGTTCTTC. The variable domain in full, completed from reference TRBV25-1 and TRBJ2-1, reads EADIYQTPRYLVIGTGKKITLECSQTMGHDKMYWYQQDPGMELHLIHYSYGVNSTEKGDLSSESTVSRIRTEHFPLTLESARPSHTSQYLCASSESWTSWDEQFFGPGTRLTVL.

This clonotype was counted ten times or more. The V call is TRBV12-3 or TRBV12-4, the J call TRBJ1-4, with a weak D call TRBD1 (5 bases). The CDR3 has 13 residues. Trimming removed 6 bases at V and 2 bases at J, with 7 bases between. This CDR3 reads CASRGRTNEKLFF. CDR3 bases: TGTGCCAGCAGGGGGCGGACTAATGAAAAACTGTTTTTT.

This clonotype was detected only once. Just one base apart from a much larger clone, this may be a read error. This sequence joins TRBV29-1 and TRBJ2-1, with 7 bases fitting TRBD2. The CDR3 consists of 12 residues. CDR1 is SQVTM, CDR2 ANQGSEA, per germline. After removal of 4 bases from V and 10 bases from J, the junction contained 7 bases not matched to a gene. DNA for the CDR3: TGCAGCGTTGTGCCTAGCGGTCCCGAGCAGTTCTTC. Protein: CSVVPSGPEQFF.

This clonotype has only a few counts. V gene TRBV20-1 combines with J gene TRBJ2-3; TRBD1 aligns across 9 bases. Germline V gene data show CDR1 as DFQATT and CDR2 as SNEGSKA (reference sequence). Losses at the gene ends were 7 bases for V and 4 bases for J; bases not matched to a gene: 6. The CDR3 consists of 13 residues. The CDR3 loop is CSVPTGGADTQYF. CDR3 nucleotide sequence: TGCAGTGTTCCGACAGGGGGGGCAGATACGCAGTATTTT.

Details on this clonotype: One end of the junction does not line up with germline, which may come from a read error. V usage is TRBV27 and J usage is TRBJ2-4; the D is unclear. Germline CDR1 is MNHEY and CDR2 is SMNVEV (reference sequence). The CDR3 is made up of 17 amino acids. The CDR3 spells CASTLWSLRMAKNIQYF. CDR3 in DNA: TGTGCCAGCACTTTATGGTCACTTCGGATGGCCAAAAACATTCAGTACTTC.

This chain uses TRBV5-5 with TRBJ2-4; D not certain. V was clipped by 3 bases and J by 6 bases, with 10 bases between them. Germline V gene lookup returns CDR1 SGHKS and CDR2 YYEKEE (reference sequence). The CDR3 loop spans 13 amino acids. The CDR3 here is CASSSGDGNIQYF. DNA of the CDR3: TGTGCCAGCAGCTCCGGCGACGGAAACATTCAGTACTTC.

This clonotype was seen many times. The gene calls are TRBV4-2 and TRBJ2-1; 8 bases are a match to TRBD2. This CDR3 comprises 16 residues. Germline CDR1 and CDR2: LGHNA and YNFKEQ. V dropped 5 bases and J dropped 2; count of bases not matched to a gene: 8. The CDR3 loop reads CASSTISGSAYNEQFF. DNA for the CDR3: TGTGCCAGCAGCACTATCAGCGGGAGCGCCTACAATGAGCAGTTCTTC.